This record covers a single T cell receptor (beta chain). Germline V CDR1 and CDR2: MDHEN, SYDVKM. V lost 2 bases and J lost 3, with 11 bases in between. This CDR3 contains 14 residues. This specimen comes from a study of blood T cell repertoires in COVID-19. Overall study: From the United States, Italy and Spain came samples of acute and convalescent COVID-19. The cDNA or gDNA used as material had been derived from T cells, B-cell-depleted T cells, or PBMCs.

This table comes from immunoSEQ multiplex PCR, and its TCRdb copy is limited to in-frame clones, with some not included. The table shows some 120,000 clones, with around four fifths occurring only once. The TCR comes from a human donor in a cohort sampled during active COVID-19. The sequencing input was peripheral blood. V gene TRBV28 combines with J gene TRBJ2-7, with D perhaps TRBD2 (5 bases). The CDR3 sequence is CASSLGGFSYEQYF. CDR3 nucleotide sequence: TGTGCCAGCAGTTTAGGAGGTTTCAGCTACGAGCAGTACTTC.